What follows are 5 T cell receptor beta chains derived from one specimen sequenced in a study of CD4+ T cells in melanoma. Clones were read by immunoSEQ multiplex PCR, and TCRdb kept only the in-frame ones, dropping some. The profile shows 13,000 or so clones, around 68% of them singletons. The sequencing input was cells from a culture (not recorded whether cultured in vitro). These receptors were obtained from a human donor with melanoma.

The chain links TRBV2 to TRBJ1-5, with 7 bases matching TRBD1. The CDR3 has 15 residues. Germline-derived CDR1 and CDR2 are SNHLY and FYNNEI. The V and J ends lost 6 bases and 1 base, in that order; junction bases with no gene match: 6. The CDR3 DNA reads TGTGCCAGCAGGTCCGACAGGGCAAGCAATCAGCCCCAGCATTTT. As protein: CASRSDRASNQPQHF. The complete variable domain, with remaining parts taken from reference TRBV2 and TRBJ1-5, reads EPEVTQTPSHQVTQMGQEVILRCVPISNHLYFYWYRQILGQKVEFLVSFYNNEISEKSEIFDDQFSVERPDGSNFTLKIRSTKLEDSAMYFCASRSDRASNQPQHFGDGTRLSIL.

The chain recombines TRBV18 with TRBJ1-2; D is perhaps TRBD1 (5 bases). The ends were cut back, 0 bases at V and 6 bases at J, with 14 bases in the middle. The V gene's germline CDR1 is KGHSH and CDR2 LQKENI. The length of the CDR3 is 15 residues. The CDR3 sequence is CASSPPGRLADGYTF. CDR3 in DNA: TGTGCCAGCTCACCACCGGGGCGGCTTGCCGATGGCTACACCTTC. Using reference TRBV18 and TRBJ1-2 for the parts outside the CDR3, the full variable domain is NAGVMQNPRHLVRRRGQEARLRCSPMKGHSHVYWYRQLPEEGLKFMVYLQKENIIDESGMPKERFSAEFPKEGPSILRIQQVVRGDSAAYFCASSPPGRLADGYTFGSGTRLTVV.

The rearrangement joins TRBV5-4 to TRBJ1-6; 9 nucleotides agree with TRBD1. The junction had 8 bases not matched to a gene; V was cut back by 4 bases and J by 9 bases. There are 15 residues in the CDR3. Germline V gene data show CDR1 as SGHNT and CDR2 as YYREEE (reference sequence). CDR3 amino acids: CASSPRDRVSSPLHF. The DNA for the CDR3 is TGTGCCAGCAGCCCGCGGGACAGGGTGAGTTCACCCCTCCACTTT.

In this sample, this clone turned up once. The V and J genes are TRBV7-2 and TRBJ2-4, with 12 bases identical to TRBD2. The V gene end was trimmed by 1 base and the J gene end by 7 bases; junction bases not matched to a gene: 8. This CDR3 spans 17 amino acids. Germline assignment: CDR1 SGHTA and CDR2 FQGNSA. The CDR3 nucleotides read TGTGCCAGCAGCTTAGTCCCTCTAGCGGGGGGGAGGAACATTCAGTACTTC. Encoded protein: CASSLVPLAGGRNIQYF.

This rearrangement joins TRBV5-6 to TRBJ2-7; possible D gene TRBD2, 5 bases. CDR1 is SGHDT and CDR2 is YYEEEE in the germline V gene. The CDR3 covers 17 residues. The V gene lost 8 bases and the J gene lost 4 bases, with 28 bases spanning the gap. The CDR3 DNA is TGTGCCAGTAGTCCGGACGGAGGACTCCAACGGATTTACGAGCAGTACTTC. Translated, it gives CASSPDGGLQRIYEQYF.